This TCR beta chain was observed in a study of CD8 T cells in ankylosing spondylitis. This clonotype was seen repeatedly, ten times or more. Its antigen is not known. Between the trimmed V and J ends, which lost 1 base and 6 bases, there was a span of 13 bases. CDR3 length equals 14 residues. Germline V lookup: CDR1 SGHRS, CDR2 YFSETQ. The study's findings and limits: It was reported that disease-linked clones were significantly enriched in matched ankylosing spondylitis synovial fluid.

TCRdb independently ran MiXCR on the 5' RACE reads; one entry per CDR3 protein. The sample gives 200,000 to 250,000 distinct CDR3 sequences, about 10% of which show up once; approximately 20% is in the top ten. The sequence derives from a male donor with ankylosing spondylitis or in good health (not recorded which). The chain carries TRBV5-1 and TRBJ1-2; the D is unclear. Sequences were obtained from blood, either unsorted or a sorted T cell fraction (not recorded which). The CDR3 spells CASSLRDVENGYTF. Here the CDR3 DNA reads TGCGCCAGCAGCTTGCGGGATGTGGAAAATGGCTACACCTTC.